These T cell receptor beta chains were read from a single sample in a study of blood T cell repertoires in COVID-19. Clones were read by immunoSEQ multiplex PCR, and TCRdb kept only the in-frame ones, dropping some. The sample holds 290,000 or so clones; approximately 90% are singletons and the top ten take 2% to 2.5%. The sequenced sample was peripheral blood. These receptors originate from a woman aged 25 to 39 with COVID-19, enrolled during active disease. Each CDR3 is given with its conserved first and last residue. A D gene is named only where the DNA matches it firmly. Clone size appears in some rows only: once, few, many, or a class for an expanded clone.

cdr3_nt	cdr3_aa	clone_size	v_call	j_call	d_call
TGTGCCAGCAGCTCATGGACTAGCGGGAGGGCGGTAGATACGCAGTATTTT	CASSSWTSGRAVDTQYF	NA	TRBV3-1/TRBV3-2	TRBJ2-3	TRBD2
TGTGCCAGCAGCTCCCGCTGGGGAGGCACTGAAGCTTTCTTT	CASSSRWGGTEAFF	NA	TRBV7-2	TRBJ1-1	NA
TGTGCCAGCAGTGGATCGGTTAGCAATCAGCCCCAGCATTTT	CASSGSVSNQPQHF	NA	TRBV2	TRBJ1-5	NA
TGTGCCAGCAGCTTCGGCGACAGACGGAATTCACCCCTCCACTTT	CASSFGDRRNSPLHF	NA	TRBV5-4	TRBJ1-6	NA
TGCGCCAGCAGTCCTCCTGATGGGGGGGCGGTTGAAAAACTGTTTTTT	CASSPPDGGAVEKLFF	NA	TRBV23-1	TRBJ1-4	NA
TGTGCCAGCAGGACAAGGACAGGGTGGTACACCGGGGAGCTGTTTTTT	CASRTRTGWYTGELFF	NA	TRBV2	TRBJ2-2	TRBD1
TGTGCCATCCGTCGTGGGAGCTCCTACAATGAGCAGTTCTTC	CAIRRGSSYNEQFF	once	TRBV28	TRBJ2-1	NA
TGTGCCAGCAGCTTAATCGTCCGCAGGCCAGAAGAGACCCAGTACTTC	CASSLIVRRPEETQYF	NA	TRBV7-9	TRBJ2-5	NA
TGTGCCATCAGTGAGCCCGGACAGGGGGCGAGCTTC	CAISEPGQGASF	NA	TRBV10-3	TRBJ2-7	TRBD1
TGTGCCAGTAGAAGGGCATCAGGGTTGAAGGAGCCCCAGCATTTT	CASRRASGLKEPQHF	NA	TRBV19	TRBJ1-5	NA
TGTGCCAGCAGTCTTCCCCCCCCACGTCGACTTCTGAACACTGAAGCTTTCTTT	CASSLPPPRRLLNTEAFF	NA	TRBV28	TRBJ1-1	NA
TGTGCCAGCAAATTCAGGGGCAGAGTGAACACTGAAGCTTTCTTT	CASKFRGRVNTEAFF	once	TRBV28	TRBJ1-1	NA
TGTGCCAGCAGCCGGTCTAGCGGGAAGGGAGATACGCAGTATTTT	CASSRSSGKGDTQYF	NA	TRBV5-4	TRBJ2-3	TRBD2
TGTGCCAGCAAAGACAGATCTCAAGGCTACACCTTC	CASKDRSQGYTF	NA	TRBV19	TRBJ1-2	NA
TGTGCCCGCCGGGGACAGGGGGCCTCTGGGGGCTACACCTTC	CARRGQGASGGYTF	once	TRBV5-6	TRBJ1-2	TRBD1
TGTGCCAGCAGTTTTCAACCCGTAGCGCCCCAGCATTTT	CASSFQPVAPQHF	NA	TRBV27	TRBJ1-5	NA